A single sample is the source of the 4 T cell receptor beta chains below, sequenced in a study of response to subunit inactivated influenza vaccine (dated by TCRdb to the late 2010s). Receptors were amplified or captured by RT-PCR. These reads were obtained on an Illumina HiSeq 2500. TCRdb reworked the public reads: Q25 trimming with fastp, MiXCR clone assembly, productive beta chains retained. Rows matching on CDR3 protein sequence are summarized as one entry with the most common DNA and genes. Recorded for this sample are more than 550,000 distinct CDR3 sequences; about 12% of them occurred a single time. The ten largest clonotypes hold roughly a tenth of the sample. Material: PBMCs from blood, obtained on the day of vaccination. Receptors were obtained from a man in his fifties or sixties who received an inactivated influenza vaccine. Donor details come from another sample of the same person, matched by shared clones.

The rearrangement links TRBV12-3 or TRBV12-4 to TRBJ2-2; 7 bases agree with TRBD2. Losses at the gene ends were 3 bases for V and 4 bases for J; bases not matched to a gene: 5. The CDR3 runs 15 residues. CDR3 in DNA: TGTGCCAGCAGTTTCGGGGGGAAGAGCACCGGGGAGCTGTTTTTT. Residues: CASSFGGKSTGELFF.

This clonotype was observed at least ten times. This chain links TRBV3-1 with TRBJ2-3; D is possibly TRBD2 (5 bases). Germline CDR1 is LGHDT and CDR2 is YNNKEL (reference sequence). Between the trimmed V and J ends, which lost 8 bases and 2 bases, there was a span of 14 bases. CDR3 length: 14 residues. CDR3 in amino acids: CASAAGSVTDTQYF. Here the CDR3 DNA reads TGTGCCAGCGCGGCGGGTAGCGTCACAGATACGCAGTATTTT.

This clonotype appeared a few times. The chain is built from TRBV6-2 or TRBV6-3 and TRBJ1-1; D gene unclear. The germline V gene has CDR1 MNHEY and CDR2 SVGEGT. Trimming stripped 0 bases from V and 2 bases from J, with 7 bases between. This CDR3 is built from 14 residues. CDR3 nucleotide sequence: TGTGCCAGCAGTTACTCACCCACCAACACTGAAGCTTTCTTT. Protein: CASSYSPTNTEAFF.

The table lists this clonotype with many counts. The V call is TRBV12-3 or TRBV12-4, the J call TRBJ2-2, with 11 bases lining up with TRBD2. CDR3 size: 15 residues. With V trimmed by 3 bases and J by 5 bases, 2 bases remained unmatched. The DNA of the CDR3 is TGTGCCAGCAGTTTGACTAGCGGGGTGACCGGGGAGCTGTTTTTT. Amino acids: CASSLTSGVTGELFF.